The next 15 T cell receptor beta chains were all read from a single sample in a study of T cell repertoires in cytomegalovirus infection (dated by TCRdb to the late 2010s). Reads for this sample came from an Illumina HiSeq 1500. The public reads were reprocessed in TCRdb via fastp at Q25 and MiXCR, keeping in-frame beta chains. Rows with a matching CDR3 protein are joined into one entry that keeps the most common DNA and genes. The sample contains 740,000 or so distinct CDR3 sequences, less than 40% of them found a single time. The ten most abundant clones make up around 2.8% of the sample. Sequenced sample: PBMCs. The receptors were gathered from a human donor in good health (CMV status not recorded). Some clones in this sample may be carry-over from other donors' samples.

On this clonotype itself: Without the conserved terminal phenylalanine or tryptophan, this CDR3 likely stems from a read error. The chain couples TRBV6-8 to TRBJ2-2; D is perhaps TRBD1 (5 bases). The CDR3 extends over 15 amino acids. In germline, CDR1 is MNHGY, CDR2 SAAAGT. Trimming pared 5 bases from V and 7 bases from J, leaving 17 bases between. CDR3 loop: CASSTRSRVGGELFL. The CDR3 bases are TGTGCCAGCAGTACCAGAAGCAGGGTTGGCGGGGAGCTGTTTCTT.

This chain joins TRBV2 and TRBJ2-5, with a weak D call TRBD2 (5 bases). Germline V gives CDR1 SNHLY, CDR2 FYNNEI. Deletions cut 3 bases from V and 9 bases from J, with 17 bases between. CDR3 size: 14 residues. CDR3 sequence reads: CASSEVRQAEAQYF. CDR3 bases: TGTGCCAGCAGTGAGGTCAGGCAAGCGGAGGCCCAGTACTTC.

The rearrangement links TRBV20-1 to TRBJ2-5, with D possibly being TRBD1 (7 bases). The V gene lost 5 bases and the J gene lost 5 bases, with 12 bases spanning the gap. The CDR3 consists of 12 residues. In germline, CDR1 is DFQATT, CDR2 SNEGSKA (reference sequence). This CDR3 reads CSAQGGAETQYF. The CDR3, as DNA: TGCAGTGCTCAGGGGGGCGCGGAGACCCAGTACTTC.

V usage is TRBV5-6 and J usage is TRBJ1-2, with a possible D match to TRBD1 (5 bases). V lost 0 bases to trimming and J lost 8 bases, with 8 bases between them. Per germline, CDR1 SGHDT and CDR2 YYEEEE. CDR3 length: 12 amino acids. CDR3 amino acids: CASSLGRQGYTF. The DNA of the CDR3 is TGTGCCAGCAGCTTGGGGCGACAGGGCTACACCTTC.

This chain connects TRBV7-6 to TRBJ1-3; no reliable D call. Per the germline V gene, CDR1 is SGHVS and CDR2 is FNYEAQ. The CDR3 runs 17 residues. The V and J ends lost 3 bases and 0 bases respectively, with 15 bases between them. CDR3 sequence reads: CASSFFGSVSSGNTIYF. Here the CDR3 DNA reads TGTGCCAGCAGCTTTTTCGGCAGCGTTTCCTCTGGAAACACCATATATTTT.

This clonotype has at least ten counts. The chain uses TRBV7-2 and TRBJ1-1; D perhaps matches TRBD1 (6 bases). CDR3 length: 15 amino acids. The germline V gene has CDR1 SGHTA and CDR2 FQGNSA. With 1 base removed from V and 3 bases from J, the gap between germline ends came to 12 bases. The CDR3 nucleotides read TGTGCCAGCAGCTTAGATCCGGGGGCCTACACTGAAGCTTTCTTT. Protein product: CASSLDPGAYTEAFF.

This chain uses TRBV4-1 with TRBJ1-5, with D possibly being TRBD1 (6 bases). The CDR3 spans 16 residues. Germline CDR1 is MGHRA and CDR2 is YSYEKL. Trimming removed 3 bases from V and 4 bases from J, with 16 bases in between. Here the CDR3 reads CASSHGRGLGNQPQHF. In DNA, the CDR3 is TGCGCCAGCAGCCATGGCAGGGGTCTGGGAAATCAGCCCCAGCATTTT.

There are a few counts of this clonotype. The chain employs TRBV7-2 and TRBJ1-5, with no clear D. This CDR3 has 15 amino acids. V lost 5 bases and J 2 bases, leaving 13 bases between the germline ends. CDR1 SGHTA and CDR2 FQGNSA come from the germline V gene. The CDR3 reads CASSLQNRGNQPQHF. The CDR3, as DNA: TGTGCCAGCAGCCTTCAGAATAGGGGCAATCAGCCCCAGCATTTT.

The table lists this clonotype with a few counts. This CDR3 is CASSKGTAYEQYF. CDR3 bases: TGTGCCAGCAGCAAGGGGACAGCCTACGAGCAGTACTTC. The chain recombines TRBV13 with TRBJ2-7, with 7 bases aligning to TRBD1. Trimming at V came to 5 bases and at J to 2 bases, leaving 3 bases not matched to a gene. The length of the CDR3 is 13 residues. Germline-derived CDR1 and CDR2 are PRHDT and FYEKMQ (reference sequence). Full variable domain (outside the CDR3, taken from reference TRBV13 and TRBJ2-7): AAGVIQSPRHLIKEKRETATLKCYPIPRHDTVYWYQQGPGQDPQFLISFYEKMQSDKGSIPDRFSAQQFSDYHSELNMSSLELGDSALYFCASSKGTAYEQYFGPGTRLTVT.

The CDR3 protein is CASSLFVRAKNDEQFF. Here the CDR3 DNA reads TGTGCCAGCAGCTTGTTCGTGAGGGCCAAAAATGATGAGCAGTTCTTC. The chain employs TRBV11-2 and TRBJ2-1; a possible D gene is TRBD2 (5 bases). V was pared by 3 bases and J by 8 bases, with 20 bases between. CDR3 length: 16 amino acids. Germline loops: CDR1 SGHAT, CDR2 FQNNGV.

This clonotype was counted a few times. The rearrangement links TRBV7-6 to TRBJ1-4; D may be TRBD1 (5 bases). The germline V gene encodes CDR1 SGHVS and CDR2 FNYEAQ. The CDR3 runs 16 residues. Trimming left V 5 bases short and J 1 base short, with 14 bases between. CDR3 nucleotide sequence: TGTGCCAGCAGCCGCGGACGGGGCAGAACTAATGAAAAACTGTTTTTT. Translating gives CASSRGRGRTNEKLFF.

This clonotype was detected only a few times. At one end, the junction sequence differs from germline, possibly due to a read error. This rearrangement joins TRBV6-1 to TRBJ1-2; D is unresolved. The V gene's germline CDR1 is MNHNS and CDR2 SASEGT. The CDR3 has 13 residues. As DNA, the CDR3 is TGTGCCAGCAGTGAAGCTGGGAAAGGGTCTTCACTCTTC. Its translation is CASSEAGKGSSLF.

This chain connects TRBV6-1 to TRBJ2-1; TRBD2 might be the D (6 bases). The CDR3 loop spans 11 amino acids. The germline V gene has CDR1 MNHNS and CDR2 SASEGT. Trimming took off 8 bases at V and 5 bases at J, with 7 bases between the two ends. The CDR3 DNA reads TGTGCCAGCGGGAGGAACAATGAGCAGTTCTTC. This sequence encodes CASGRNNEQFF.

This clonotype was counted only a few times. The rearrangement joins TRBV4-1 to TRBJ2-7; D is perhaps TRBD1 (5 bases). CDR3 size: 13 residues. Germline values: CDR1 MGHRA, CDR2 YSYEKL. V lost 3 bases and J lost 5, with 11 bases in between. In DNA, the CDR3 is TGCGCCAGCAGCCAGCAGGGTTCCAACGAGCAGTACTTC. Residues: CASSQQGSNEQYF.

The gene calls are TRBV28 and TRBJ2-5; D is possibly TRBD2 (6 bases). The CDR3 runs 16 residues. V shed 6 bases and J shed 1 base, with 18 bases lying between them. The germline CDR1 and CDR2 sequences are MDHEN and SYDVKM. Here the CDR3 DNA reads TGTGCCAGCAGCTCGGGGGAGAGCGTTATCCAAGAGACCCAGTACTTC. It specifies CASSSGESVIQETQYF.